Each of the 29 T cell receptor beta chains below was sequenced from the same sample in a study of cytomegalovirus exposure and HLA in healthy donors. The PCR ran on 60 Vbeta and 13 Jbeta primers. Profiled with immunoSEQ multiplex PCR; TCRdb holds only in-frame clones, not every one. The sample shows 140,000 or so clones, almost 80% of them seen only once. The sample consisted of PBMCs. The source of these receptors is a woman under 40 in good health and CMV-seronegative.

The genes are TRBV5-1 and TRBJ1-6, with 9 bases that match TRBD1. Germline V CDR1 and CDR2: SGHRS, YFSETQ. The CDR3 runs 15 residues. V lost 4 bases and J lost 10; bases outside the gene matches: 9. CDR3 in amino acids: CASSVWTGEISPLHF. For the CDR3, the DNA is TGCGCCAGCAGCGTCTGGACAGGGGAAATCTCACCCCTCCACTTT.

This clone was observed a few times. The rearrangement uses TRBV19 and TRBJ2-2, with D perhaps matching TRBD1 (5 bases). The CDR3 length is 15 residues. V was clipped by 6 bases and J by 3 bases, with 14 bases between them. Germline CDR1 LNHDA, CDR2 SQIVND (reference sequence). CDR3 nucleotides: TGTGCCAGTAGCCTGGACAATAGTGACACCGGGGAGCTGTTTTTT. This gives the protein CASSLDNSDTGELFF.

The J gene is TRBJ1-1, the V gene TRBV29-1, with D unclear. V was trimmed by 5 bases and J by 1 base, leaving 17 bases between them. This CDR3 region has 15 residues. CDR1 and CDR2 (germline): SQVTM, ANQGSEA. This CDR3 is CSVSSIGGSNTEAFF. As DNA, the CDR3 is TGCAGCGTTTCCTCCATAGGAGGTTCGAACACTGAAGCTTTCTTT.

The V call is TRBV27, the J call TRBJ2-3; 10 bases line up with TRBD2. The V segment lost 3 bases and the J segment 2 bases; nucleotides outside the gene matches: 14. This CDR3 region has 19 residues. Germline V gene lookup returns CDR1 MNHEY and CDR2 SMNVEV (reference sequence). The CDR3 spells CASSFPSGGEKPLTDTQYF. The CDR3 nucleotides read TGTGCCAGCAGTTTCCCTAGCGGGGGTGAGAAACCCCTCACAGATACGCAGTATTTT.

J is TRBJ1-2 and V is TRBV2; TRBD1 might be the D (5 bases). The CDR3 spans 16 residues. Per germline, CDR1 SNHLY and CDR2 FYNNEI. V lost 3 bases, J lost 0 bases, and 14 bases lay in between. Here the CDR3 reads CASSDFGGLTNYGYTF. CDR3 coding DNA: TGTGCCAGCAGTGACTTCGGGGGACTCACTAACTATGGCTACACCTTC.

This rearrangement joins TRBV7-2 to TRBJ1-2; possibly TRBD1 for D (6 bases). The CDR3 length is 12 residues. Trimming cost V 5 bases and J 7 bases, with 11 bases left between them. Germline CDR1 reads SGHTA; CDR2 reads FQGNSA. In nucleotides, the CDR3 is TGTGCCAGCAGCCCTACAGGGTTTGGCTACACCTTC. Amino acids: CASSPTGFGYTF.

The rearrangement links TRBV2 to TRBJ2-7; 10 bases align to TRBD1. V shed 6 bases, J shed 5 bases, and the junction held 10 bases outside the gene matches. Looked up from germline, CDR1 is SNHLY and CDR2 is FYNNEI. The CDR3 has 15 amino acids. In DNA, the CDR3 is TGTGCCAGCAGCTGGAGCGGGACAGGGGACAACGAGCAGTACTTC. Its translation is CASSWSGTGDNEQYF.

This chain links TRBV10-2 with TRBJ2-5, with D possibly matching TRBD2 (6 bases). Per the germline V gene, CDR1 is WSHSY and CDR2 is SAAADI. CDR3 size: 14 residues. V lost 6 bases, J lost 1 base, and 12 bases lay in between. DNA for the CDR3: TGCGCCAGCAGGGTCCGGGACTTCCAAGAGACCCAGTACTTC. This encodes CASRVRDFQETQYF.

The CDR3 nucleotides are TGTGCCAGCAGCTTCCCAGACATCAGAGGCTACACCTTC. As protein: CASSFPDIRGYTF. J is TRBJ1-2 and V is TRBV5-4; D is undetermined. The length of the CDR3 is 13 residues. Between the trimmed V and J ends, which lost 2 bases and 8 bases, there was a span of 13 bases. The germline CDR1 and CDR2 sequences are SGHNT and YYREEE (reference sequence).

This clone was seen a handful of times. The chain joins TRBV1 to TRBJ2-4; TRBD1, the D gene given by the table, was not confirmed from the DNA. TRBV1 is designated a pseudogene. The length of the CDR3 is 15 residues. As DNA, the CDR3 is TGCACCAGCAGCCAAGATCCACAGGCTAAAAACATTCAGTACTTC. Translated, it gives CTSSQDPQAKNIQYF.

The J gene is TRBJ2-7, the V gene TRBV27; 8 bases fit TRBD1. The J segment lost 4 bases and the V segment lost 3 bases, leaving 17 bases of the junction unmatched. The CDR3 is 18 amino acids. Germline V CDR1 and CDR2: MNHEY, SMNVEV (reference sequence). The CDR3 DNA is TGTGCCAGCAGTTTGGTCTTCGGAGTGGTCAACAGGGGGTACGAGCAGTACTTC. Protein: CASSLVFGVVNRGYEQYF.

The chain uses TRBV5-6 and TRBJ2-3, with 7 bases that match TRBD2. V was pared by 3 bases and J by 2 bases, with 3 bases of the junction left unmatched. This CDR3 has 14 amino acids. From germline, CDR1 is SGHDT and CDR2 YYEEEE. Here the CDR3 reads CASSYRGVTDTQYF. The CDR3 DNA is TGTGCCAGCAGCTACCGGGGGGTCACAGATACGCAGTATTTT.

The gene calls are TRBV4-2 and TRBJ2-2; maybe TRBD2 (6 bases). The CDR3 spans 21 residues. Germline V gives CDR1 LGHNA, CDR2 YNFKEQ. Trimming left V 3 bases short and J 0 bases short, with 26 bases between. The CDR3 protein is CASSQPTGSSSLRANTGELFF. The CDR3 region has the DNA TGTGCCAGCAGCCAGCCTACCGGGAGTTCAAGTCTAAGGGCGAACACCGGGGAGCTGTTTTTT.

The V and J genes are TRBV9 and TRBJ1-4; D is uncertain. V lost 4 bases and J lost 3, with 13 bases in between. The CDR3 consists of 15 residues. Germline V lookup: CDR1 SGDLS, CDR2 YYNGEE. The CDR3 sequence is CASSSRFSANEKLFF. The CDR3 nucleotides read TGTGCCAGCAGCTCGCGGTTTTCGGCTAATGAAAAACTGTTTTTT.

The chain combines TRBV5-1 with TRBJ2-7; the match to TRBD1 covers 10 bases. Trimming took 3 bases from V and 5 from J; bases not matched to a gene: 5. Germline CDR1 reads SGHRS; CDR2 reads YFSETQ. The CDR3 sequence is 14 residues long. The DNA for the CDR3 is TGCGCCAGCAGCTCCGGGACAGGGGTACACGAGCAGTACTTC. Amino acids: CASSSGTGVHEQYF.

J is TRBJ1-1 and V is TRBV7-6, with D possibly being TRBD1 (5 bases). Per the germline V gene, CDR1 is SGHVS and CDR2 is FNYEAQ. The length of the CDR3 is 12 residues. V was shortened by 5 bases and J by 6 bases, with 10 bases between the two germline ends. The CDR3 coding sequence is TGTGCCAGCAGCCCCGGGGGATCTGAAGCTTTCTTT. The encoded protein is CASSPGGSEAFF.

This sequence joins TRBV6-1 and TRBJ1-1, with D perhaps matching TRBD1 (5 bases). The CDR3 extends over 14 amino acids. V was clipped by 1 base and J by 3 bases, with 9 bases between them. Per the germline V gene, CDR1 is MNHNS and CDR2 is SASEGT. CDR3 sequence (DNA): TGTGCCAGCAGTGAAGGATGGGGGGACACTGAAGCTTTCTTT. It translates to CASSEGWGDTEAFF.

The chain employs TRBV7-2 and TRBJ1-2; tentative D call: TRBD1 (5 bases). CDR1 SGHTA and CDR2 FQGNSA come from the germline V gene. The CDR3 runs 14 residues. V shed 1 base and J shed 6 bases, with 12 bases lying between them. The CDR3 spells CASSLVQGGNGYTF. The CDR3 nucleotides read TGTGCCAGCAGCTTAGTGCAGGGTGGGAATGGCTACACCTTC.

Written as DNA, the CDR3 is TGCGCCAGCAGCTTGGGGACTAGCGGGGGGGCTTTTGTCCTGACTTTC. Amino acid sequence: CASSLGTSGGAFVLTF. The genes are TRBV5-1 and TRBJ2-6, with 15 nucleotides matching TRBD2. The germline gives CDR1 SGHRS, CDR2 YFSETQ. V was clipped by 0 bases and J by 13 bases; unmatched bases: 5. This CDR3 contains 16 residues.

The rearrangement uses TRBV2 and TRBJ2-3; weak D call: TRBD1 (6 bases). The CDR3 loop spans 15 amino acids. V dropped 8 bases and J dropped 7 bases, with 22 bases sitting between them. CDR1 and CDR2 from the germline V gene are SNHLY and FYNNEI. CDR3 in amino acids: CASLSPGRTGYTQYF. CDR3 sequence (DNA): TGTGCCAGCCTTTCTCCGGGACGAACAGGGTATACGCAGTATTTT.

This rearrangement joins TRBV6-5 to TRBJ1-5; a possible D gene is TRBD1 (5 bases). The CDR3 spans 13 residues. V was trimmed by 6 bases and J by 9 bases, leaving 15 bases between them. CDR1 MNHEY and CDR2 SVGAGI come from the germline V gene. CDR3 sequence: CASSAGRGRPQHF. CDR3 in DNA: TGTGCCAGCAGCGCGGGGAGGGGTAGGCCCCAGCATTTT.

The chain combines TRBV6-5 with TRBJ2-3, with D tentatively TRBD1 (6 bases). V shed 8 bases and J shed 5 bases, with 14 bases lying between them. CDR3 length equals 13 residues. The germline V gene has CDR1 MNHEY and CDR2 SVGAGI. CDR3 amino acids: CASGGLSRDTQYF. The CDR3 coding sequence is TGTGCCAGCGGGGGCCTTTCGAGAGATACGCAGTATTTT.

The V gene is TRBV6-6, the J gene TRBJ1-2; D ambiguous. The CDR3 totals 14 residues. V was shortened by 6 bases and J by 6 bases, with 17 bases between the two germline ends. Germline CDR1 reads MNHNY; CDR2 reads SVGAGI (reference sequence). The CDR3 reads CASSHSDGRNGYTF. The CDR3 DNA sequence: TGTGCCAGCAGCCACAGTGACGGTAGGAATGGCTACACCTTC.

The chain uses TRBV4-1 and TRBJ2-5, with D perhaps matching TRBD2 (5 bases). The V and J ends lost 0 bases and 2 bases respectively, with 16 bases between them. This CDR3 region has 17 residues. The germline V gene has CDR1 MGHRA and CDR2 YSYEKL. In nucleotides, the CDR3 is TGCGCCAGCAGCCAAGATGGCCCGGGGATCGATCAAGAGACCCAGTACTTC. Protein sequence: CASSQDGPGIDQETQYF.

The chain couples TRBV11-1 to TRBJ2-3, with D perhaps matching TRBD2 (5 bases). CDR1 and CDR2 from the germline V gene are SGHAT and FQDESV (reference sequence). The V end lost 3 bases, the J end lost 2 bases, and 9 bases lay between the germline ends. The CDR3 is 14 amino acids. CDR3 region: CASSFSGLTDTQYF. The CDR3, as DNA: TGTGCCAGCAGCTTCAGCGGTCTCACAGATACGCAGTATTTT.

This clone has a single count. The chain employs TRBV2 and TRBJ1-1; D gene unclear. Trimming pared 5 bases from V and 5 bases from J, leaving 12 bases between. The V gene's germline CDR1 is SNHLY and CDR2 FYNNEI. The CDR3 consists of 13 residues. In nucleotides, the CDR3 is TGTGCCAGCAGTCTACTTCTGGAGACTGAAGCTTTCTTT. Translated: CASSLLLETEAFF.

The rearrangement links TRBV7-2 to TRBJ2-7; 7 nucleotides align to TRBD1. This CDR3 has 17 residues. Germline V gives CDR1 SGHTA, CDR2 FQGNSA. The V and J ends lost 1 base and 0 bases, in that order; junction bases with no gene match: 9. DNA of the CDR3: TGTGCCAGCAGCTTAGACCCTGGGACAGTACCCTCCTACGAGCAGTACTTC. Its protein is CASSLDPGTVPSYEQYF.

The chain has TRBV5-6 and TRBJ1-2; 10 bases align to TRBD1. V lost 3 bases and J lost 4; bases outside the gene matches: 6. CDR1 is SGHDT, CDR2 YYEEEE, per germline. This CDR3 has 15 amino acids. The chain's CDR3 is CASSSGQGRTYGYTF. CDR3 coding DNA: TGTGCCAGCAGCTCGGGACAGGGGAGGACCTATGGCTACACCTTC.

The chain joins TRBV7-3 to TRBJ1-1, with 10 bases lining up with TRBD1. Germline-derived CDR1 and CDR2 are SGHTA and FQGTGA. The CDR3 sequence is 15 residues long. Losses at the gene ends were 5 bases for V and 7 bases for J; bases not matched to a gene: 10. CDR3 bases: TGTGCCAGCAGCCCAGTGGGACAGGGGAGGGATGAAGCTTTCTTT. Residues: CASSPVGQGRDEAFF.